This TCR beta chain originates from a study of glioma-infiltrating T cells. Study-level findings and limits: CDR3 overlap between tissue and blood was very small. Tissue-blood divergence was below expectation in non-neoplastic patients, above in gliomas.

TCR alpha and beta CDR3 regions were amplified from RNA using iRepertoire nested multiplex PCR. Using its own MiXCR run on the multiplex PCR reads, TCRdb lists one record per CDR3 protein. This table holds 150,000 or so distinct CDR3 sequences, about 39% found once. Germline CDR1 reads DFQATT; CDR2 reads SNEGSKA (reference sequence). This CDR3 comprises 11 residues. Deletions cut 5 bases from V and 6 bases from J, with 8 bases between. As regards this clonotype: Antigen specificity is unknown.

The sample was glioma tissue, nonneoplastic brain tissue, or PBMCs (not recorded which). The source is a human donor with low-grade glioma or glioblastoma, undergoing nonglioma brain surgery, or in good health (not recorded which). The chain employs TRBV20-1 and TRBJ2-1; D unresolved. CDR3 nucleotides: TGCAGTGCTTTTCGGGCCAATGAGCAGTTCTTC. Its translation is CSAFRANEQFF.